One and the same sample provided the 27 T cell receptor beta chains below, sequenced in a study of blood T cell repertoires in COVID-19. Measured with immunoSEQ multiplex PCR; TCRdb has only the in-frame clones, and not every one. The sample shows just over 95,000 clones, about four fifths of them seen only once. The source material was peripheral blood. These receptors came from an elderly man with acute or convalescent COVID-19.

V gene TRBV19 combines with J gene TRBJ2-7; D is unclear. Germline-derived CDR1 and CDR2 are LNHDA and SQIVND (reference sequence). This CDR3 has 13 amino acids. The V end was cut by 3 bases, the J end by 1 base, with 7 bases between. The CDR3 DNA follows: TGTGCCAGTAGTATTACAGCATCCTACGAGCAGTACTTC. This encodes CASSITASYEQYF.

V usage is TRBV6-6 and J usage is TRBJ2-1; the match to TRBD2 covers 8 bases. J was trimmed by 4 bases and V by 7 bases; bases with no gene match: 6. The CDR3 is 14 residues long. CDR1 and CDR2 (germline): MNHNY, SVGAGI (reference sequence). The CDR3: CASTSPSGYNEQFF. CDR3 bases: TGTGCCAGCACTAGCCCTAGCGGGTACAATGAGCAGTTCTTC.

This sequence joins TRBV15 and TRBJ1-4, with a weak D call TRBD1 (5 bases). Trimming pared 5 bases from V and 8 bases from J, leaving 15 bases between. This CDR3 spans 14 amino acids. The germline CDR1 and CDR2 sequences are LNHNV and YYDKDF (reference sequence). CDR3 amino acids: CATSPRQGREKLFF. In DNA form, the CDR3 reads TGTGCCACCAGCCCCCGGCAGGGCAGGGAAAAACTGTTTTTT.

A single count supports this clone. J is TRBJ2-3 and V is TRBV6-1; no clear D. V lost 7 bases and J lost 3, with 8 bases in between. This CDR3 has 12 residues. Germline CDR1 and CDR2: MNHNS and SASEGT. The CDR3 loop reads CASNEATDTQYF. The CDR3 nucleotides are TGTGCCAGCAACGAGGCTACAGATACGCAGTATTTT.

This clone was counted only a few times. The chain is built from TRBV5-1 and TRBJ1-4, with D perhaps matching TRBD1 (5 bases). There are 15 residues in the CDR3. Germline V gives CDR1 SGHRS, CDR2 YFSETQ. The germline V and J ends were trimmed by 3 bases and 0 bases, with 9 bases remaining between them. The CDR3: CASSWGTATNEKLFF. Here the CDR3 DNA reads TGCGCCAGCAGCTGGGGCACCGCAACTAATGAAAAACTGTTTTTT.

The rearrangement joins TRBV3-1 (or the pseudogene TRBV3-2) to TRBJ2-2, with 10 bases lining up with TRBD2. The germline V gene has CDR1 LGHDT and CDR2 YNNKEL (reference sequence). V shed 1 base, J shed 5 bases, and the junction held 10 bases outside the gene matches. There are 18 residues in the CDR3. CDR3 region: CASSQGASGGPGTGELFF. DNA of the CDR3: TGTGCCAGCAGCCAAGGGGCTAGCGGGGGACCGGGGACCGGGGAGCTGTTTTTT.

This chain uses TRBV18 with TRBJ1-6; D is unclear. The CDR3 contains 15 residues. Trimming took off 4 bases at V and 4 bases at J, with 11 bases between the two ends. The germline V gene encodes CDR1 KGHSH and CDR2 LQKENI. The CDR3 loop is CASSHPGSYNSPLHF. The CDR3 DNA is TGTGCCAGCTCACATCCCGGGAGTTATAATTCACCCCTCCACTTT.

This chain links TRBV19 with TRBJ1-2; 8 nucleotides agree with TRBD1. Germline trimming cut 11 bases from V and 4 bases from J; bases unmatched to any gene: 3. The length of the CDR3 is 11 residues. Germline CDR1 and CDR2: LNHDA and SQIVND (reference sequence). CDR3 amino acids: CACGQGYGYTF. The CDR3 coding sequence is TGTGCCTGCGGACAGGGCTATGGCTACACCTTC. The entire variable domain, with the rest obtained from reference TRBV19 and TRBJ1-2, is as follows: DGGITQSPKYLFRKEGQNVTLSCEQNLNHDAMYWYRQDPGQGLRLIYYSQIVNDFQKGDIAEGYSVSREKKESFPLTVTSAQKNPTAFYLCACGQGYGYTFGSGTRLTVV.

The gene calls are TRBV4-3 and TRBJ2-3; 7 bases agree with TRBD1. This CDR3 has 14 amino acids. CDR1 is LGHNA, CDR2 YSLEER, per germline. V was pared by 2 bases and J by 7 bases, with 6 bases of the junction left unmatched. The CDR3 coding sequence is TGCGCCAGCAGCCAAAGGACAGGCGATCATACGCAGTATTTT. Translating it yields CASSQRTGDHTQYF.

This chain connects TRBV28 to TRBJ2-7, with D possibly matching TRBD2 (5 bases). The CDR3 consists of 16 residues. From germline, CDR1 is MDHEN and CDR2 SYDVKM. The ends were cut back, 5 bases at V and 9 bases at J, with 26 bases in the middle. In DNA form, the CDR3 reads TGTGCCAGCAGTGTCCTCCTGAGCGGATCGGGAACCGTGCAGTACTTC. This gives the protein CASSVLLSGSGTVQYF.

V and J are TRBV3-1 (or the pseudogene TRBV3-2) and TRBJ2-5; possibly TRBD2 for D (6 bases). The V gene's germline CDR1 is LGHDT and CDR2 YNNKEL (reference sequence). V shed 0 bases and J shed 5 bases, with 13 bases lying between them. CDR3 length equals 15 residues. CDR3 region: CASSQDWGDGETQYF. The CDR3, as DNA: TGTGCCAGCAGCCAAGATTGGGGGGACGGGGAGACCCAGTACTTC.

This clone was counted a few times. This sequence joins TRBV19 and TRBJ2-7; tentative D call: TRBD2 (6 bases). With 5 bases removed from V and 5 bases from J, the gap between germline ends came to 19 bases. This CDR3 comprises 15 residues. CDR1 is LNHDA and CDR2 is SQIVND in the germline V gene (reference sequence). DNA of the CDR3: TGTGCCAGTAGTCCCGGGATCGGGGGAGGTAACGAGCAGTACTTC. The encoded protein is CASSPGIGGGNEQYF.

This chain links TRBV5-6 with TRBJ2-2; D ambiguous. Trimming pared 3 bases from V and 4 bases from J, leaving 4 bases between. Germline CDR1 SGHDT, CDR2 YYEEEE. This CDR3 spans 12 amino acids. The CDR3, as DNA: TGTGCCAGCAGCTCAATCACCGGGGAGCTGTTTTTT. Translation: CASSSITGELFF.

This chain links TRBV21-1 with TRBJ1-5. TRBV21-1 is a pseudogene segment. The CDR3 spans 17 residues. Written as DNA, the CDR3 is TGTGCCAGCAGCAAAGCCGGGGGACGGCTCAGCAATCAGCCCCAGCATTTT. Protein sequence: CASSKAGGRLSNQPQHF.

The chain links TRBV18 to TRBJ1-5; 10 positions match TRBD1. The CDR3 spans 16 residues. In germline, CDR1 is KGHSH, CDR2 LQKENI. Trimming removed 2 bases from V and 2 bases from J; junction bases left unmatched: 3. This chain's CDR3 is CASSPLGTGGNQPQHF. CDR3 DNA sequence: TGTGCCAGCTCACCATTAGGGACAGGGGGCAATCAGCCCCAGCATTTT.

V and J are TRBV7-2 and TRBJ1-2; 12 bases are shared with TRBD1. Trimming removed 7 bases from V and 7 bases from J; junction bases left unmatched: 13. Germline CDR1 and CDR2: SGHTA and FQGNSA. The CDR3 runs to 16 residues. This CDR3 is CASTRGQGANMRGYTF. The CDR3 DNA reads TGTGCCAGCACCCGGGGACAGGGGGCGAACATGCGTGGCTACACCTTC.

The chain is built from TRBV6-5 and TRBJ2-7, with a tentative D call TRBD2 (6 bases). Germline V gene data show CDR1 as MNHEY and CDR2 as SVGAGI. CDR3 length equals 14 residues. Trimming took off 0 bases at V and 5 bases at J, with 11 bases between the two ends. As DNA, the CDR3 is TGTGCCAGCAGTTACTCGCGATGGGGGGACGAGCAGTACTTC. Translation: CASSYSRWGDEQYF.

The gene calls are TRBV6-5 and TRBJ1-6; a weak D match, TRBD1 (6 bases). The CDR3 loop spans 15 amino acids. The germline V gene has CDR1 MNHEY and CDR2 SVGAGI. V was cut by 8 bases and J by 6 bases, with 17 bases left in between. For the CDR3, the DNA is TGTGCCAGCGAACAGGGATTCTCCCTTAATTCACCCCTCCACTTT. It specifies CASEQGFSLNSPLHF.

In this sample, this clone turned up once. At one end, the junction sequence differs from germline, possibly due to a read error. This rearrangement joins TRBV10-1 to TRBJ1-4, with D possibly matching TRBD1 (5 bases). Per the germline V gene, CDR1 is WNHNN and CDR2 is SYGVQD (reference sequence). The CDR3 is 12 residues long. CDR3 sequence: CASSGTNDKLFF. CDR3 bases: TGCGCCAGCTCCGGGACTAATGACAAACTGTTTTTT.

V and J are TRBV4-3 and TRBJ1-2, with D uncertain. The germline gives CDR1 LGHNA, CDR2 YSLEER. The germline V and J ends were trimmed by 1 base and 4 bases, with 16 bases remaining between them. The CDR3 length is 16 residues. The CDR3 here is CASSQASGQSIYGYTF. Written as DNA, the CDR3 is TGCGCCAGCAGCCAAGCGAGTGGGCAGAGCATCTATGGCTACACCTTC.

This chain joins TRBV10-3 and TRBJ2-5; TRBD2 might be the D (5 bases). The germline CDR1 and CDR2 sequences are ENHRY and SYGVKD. V lost 2 bases and J 1 base, leaving 8 bases between the germline ends. This CDR3 has 14 amino acids. CDR3 sequence (DNA): TGTGCCATCAGTGAGGAGGGCCTCCAAGAGACCCAGTACTTC. It specifies CAISEEGLQETQYF.

This clone has more than one count but fewer than ten. This sequence joins TRBV10-1 and TRBJ1-1, with D uncertain. The V end lost 2 bases, the J end lost 1 base, and 5 bases lay between the germline ends. Germline-derived CDR1 and CDR2 are WNHNN and SYGVQD (reference sequence). This CDR3 is built from 13 residues. CDR3 residues: CASSETANTEAFF. CDR3 sequence (DNA): TGCGCCAGCAGTGAGACAGCGAACACTGAAGCTTTCTTT.

The chain recombines TRBV2 with TRBJ2-5; a weak D match, TRBD2 (5 bases). This CDR3 has 12 residues. Germline V lookup: CDR1 SNHLY, CDR2 FYNNEI. The V and J ends lost 8 bases and 2 bases respectively, with 9 bases between them. CDR3 in amino acids: CASADWQETQYF. DNA of the CDR3: TGTGCCAGCGCGGACTGGCAAGAGACCCAGTACTTC.

The V and J genes are TRBV7-2 and TRBJ2-5, with D unclear. CDR3 size: 14 residues. The V end was cut by 0 bases, the J end by 4 bases, with 9 bases between. Per the germline V gene, CDR1 is SGHTA and CDR2 is FQGNSA. The CDR3 here is CASSLAGLGETQYF. The CDR3 nucleotides are TGTGCCAGCAGCTTAGCAGGCCTAGGAGAGACCCAGTACTTC.

The sample holds a few counts of this clone. V and J are TRBV25-1 and TRBJ1-2; TRBD1 matches 7 bases. After removal of 6 bases from V and 4 bases from J, the junction contained 11 bases not matched to a gene. The CDR3 is made up of 15 amino acids. Germline CDR1 is MGHDK and CDR2 is SYGVNS. CDR3 nucleotide sequence: TGTGCCAGCAGCCGCTCCCCGGGACAGATCTATGGCTACACCTTC. Translation gives CASSRSPGQIYGYTF.

The chain combines TRBV27 with TRBJ1-5; D not resolved. CDR1 and CDR2 from the germline V gene are MNHEY and SMNVEV (reference sequence). The CDR3 is made up of 14 amino acids. V gave up 4 bases and J gave up 4 bases, with 11 bases separating them. As DNA, the CDR3 is TGTGCCAGCAGTTCAACAGCTCGTAATCAGCCCCAGCATTTT. Protein product: CASSSTARNQPQHF.

This clone was observed a handful of times. The rearrangement joins TRBV7-9 to TRBJ2-1, with D unresolved. The CDR3 has 11 amino acids. V lost 3 bases and J 10 bases, leaving 7 bases between the germline ends. Per the germline V gene, CDR1 is SEHNR and CDR2 is FQNEAQ (reference sequence). CDR3 sequence (DNA): TGTGCCAGCAGCTTGACTGAGGAGCAGTTCTTC. Its translation: CASSLTEEQFF.